These 27 T cell receptor beta chains came from one sample sequenced in a study of T-cell memory formation after mild COVID-19. TCRdb processed the 5' RACE reads anew with MiXCR; each CDR3 protein has one entry. The data show 180,000 or so distinct CDR3 sequences, more than 9% seen once. Sequencing was done on a sample of PBMCs or a T cell subset sorted from them (not recorded which). These TCRs come from a man younger than 30 who had mild COVID-19 (a few samples of this study predate the infection). Cell type and time point are not known.

The rearrangement uses TRBV24-1 and TRBJ2-6; D unresolved. CDR1 is KGHDR, CDR2 SFDVKD, per germline. This CDR3 comprises 15 residues. Trimming removed 6 bases from V and 0 bases from J, with 8 bases in between. DNA for the CDR3: TGTGCCACCAGTCACTACAGCTCTGGGGCCAACGTCCTGACTTTC. Its translation: CATSHYSSGANVLTF.

This chain uses TRBV29-1 with TRBJ2-1; TRBD2 is a possible D gene (5 bases). Trimming left V 7 bases short and J 8 bases short, with 18 bases between. The CDR3 runs 13 residues. The germline CDR1 and CDR2 sequences are SQVTM and ANQGSEA. CDR3 amino acids: CSAEGFYSDEQFF. The CDR3 nucleotides are TGCAGCGCTGAGGGCTTCTATTCCGATGAGCAGTTCTTC.

The rearrangement joins TRBV6-1 to TRBJ1-4; possible D gene TRBD1, 5 bases. Trimming removed 1 base at V and 8 bases at J, with 14 bases between. The CDR3 consists of 15 residues. The V gene's germline CDR1 is MNHNS and CDR2 SASEGT. The CDR3 nucleotides are TGTGCCAGCAGTGAAGGGGAGGGGAGAGGCGAAAAACTGTTTTTT. Its protein product is CASSEGEGRGEKLFF.

This clonotype turned up a few times. CDR3 sequence: CASGWVGGYTF. The CDR3 DNA reads as TGCGCCAGCGGTTGGGTTGGTGGCTACACCTTC. This chain uses TRBV5-1 with TRBJ1-2; D ambiguous. Germline V gene sequence: CDR1 SGHRS, CDR2 YFSETQ. The ends were cut back, 7 bases at V and 7 bases at J, with 11 bases in the middle. The CDR3 length is 11 residues.

This clonotype was recorded many times. The genes are TRBV28 and TRBJ2-6, with TRBD1 matching 7 bases. CDR3 length equals 18 residues. J lost 0 bases, V lost 6 bases, and 11 bases had no gene match. Germline V CDR1 and CDR2: MDHEN, SYDVKM. The CDR3 bases are TGTGCCAGCAGACCTGACAGGGTCCGCTTCTCTGGGGCCAACGTCCTGACTTTC. Its translation: CASRPDRVRFSGANVLTF.

This clonotype was seen a handful of times. V and J are TRBV20-1 and TRBJ1-4; D ambiguous. CDR3 length: 13 residues. Per the germline V gene, CDR1 is DFQATT and CDR2 is SNEGSKA (reference sequence). The V end was cut by 6 bases, the J end by 6 bases, with 14 bases between. DNA for the CDR3: TGCAGTGCCCCGCGGGTCTGGGATGAAAAACTGTTTTTT. Translated: CSAPRVWDEKLFF.

The rearrangement joins TRBV20-1 to TRBJ2-4; no definite D call. The CDR3 runs 13 residues. CDR1 and CDR2 from the germline V gene are DFQATT and SNEGSKA (reference sequence). Trimming removed 5 bases from V and 7 bases from J, with 15 bases in between. Here the CDR3 DNA reads TGCAGTGCTCTGACCCCCTCCCCTAACATTCAGTACTTC. This gives the protein CSALTPSPNIQYF.

This clonotype was found many times. The chain combines TRBV7-9 with TRBJ2-7; D gene ambiguous. The CDR3 totals 14 residues. Germline V gene lookup returns CDR1 SEHNR and CDR2 FQNEAQ (reference sequence). The V and J ends lost 2 bases and 0 bases respectively, with 8 bases between them. The CDR3 region is CASSLFEDSYEQYF. CDR3 DNA: TGTGCCAGCAGCTTATTTGAGGACTCCTACGAGCAGTACTTC. The full variable domain, with the rest looked up from reference TRBV7-9 and TRBJ2-7, is DTGVSQNPRHKITKRGQNVTFRCDPISEHNRLYWYRQTLGQGPEFLTYFQNEAQLEKSRLLSDRFSAERPKGSFSTLEIQRTEQGDSAMYLCASSLFEDSYEQYFGPGTRLTVT.

V gene TRBV2 combines with J gene TRBJ2-7; possibly TRBD2 for D (5 bases). Germline values: CDR1 SNHLY, CDR2 FYNNEI. Trimming shortened V by 8 bases and J by 6 bases, and 17 bases separated the two germline ends. The CDR3 loop spans 13 amino acids. The DNA of the CDR3 is TGTGCCAGCTCGATTCAACTAGATCTCGAGCAGTACGTC. This gives the protein CASSIQLDLEQYV.

The chain recombines TRBV15 with TRBJ1-1, with unresolved D. CDR1 is LNHNV, CDR2 YYDKDF, per germline (reference sequence). The germline V and J ends were trimmed by 3 bases and 1 base, with 6 bases remaining between them. CDR3 size: 13 residues. The CDR3 coding sequence is TGTGCCACCAGCAGTGACAAGAACACTGAAGCTTTCTTT. Amino acid sequence: CATSSDKNTEAFF.

With respect to this clonotype: Germline and junction disagree at one end, which may indicate a read error. The chain has TRBV2 and TRBJ1-1, with D maybe TRBD1 (6 bases). The CDR3 totals 12 residues. Germline V gene sequence: CDR1 SNHLY, CDR2 FYNNEI. CDR3 bases: TGTGCCAGCAGGCTACAGGGTTGGGGTCTGATATTT. Its translation: CASRLQGWGLIF.

This clonotype has only a few counts. The gene calls are TRBV12-3 or TRBV12-4 and TRBJ2-3; D may be TRBD1 or TRBD2 (5 bases each). V lost 5 bases, J lost 2 bases, and 17 bases lay in between. CDR3 length equals 16 residues. CDR3 DNA sequence: TGTGCCAGCAGTACCCGCCGGGACGGACTCACAGATACGCAGTATTTT. Translation: CASSTRRDGLTDTQYF.

This clonotype was seen at least ten times. The V and J genes are TRBV7-2 and TRBJ2-3; D gene ambiguous. The CDR3 totals 16 residues. V lost 3 bases and J lost 2, with 15 bases in between. Germline assignment: CDR1 SGHTA and CDR2 FQGNSA. The CDR3 DNA follows: TGTGCCAGCAGCTTTCTTGGTGGTTCTAACACAGATACGCAGTATTTT. This gives the protein CASSFLGGSNTDTQYF.

This clonotype was recorded a few times. The chain employs TRBV7-2 and TRBJ1-2; D remains ambiguous. V lost 3 bases to trimming and J lost 2 bases, with 7 bases between them. Germline V CDR1 and CDR2: SGHTA, FQGNSA. The CDR3 length is 13 residues. CDR3 nucleotide sequence: TGTGCCAGCAGCTTTGGGAAAAACTATGGCTACACCTTC. It specifies CASSFGKNYGYTF.

This clonotype was seen a few times. The CDR3 coding sequence is TGTGCCAGCAGCCTACGGGGGGCAACAGATACGCAGTATTTT. Its protein product is CASSLRGATDTQYF. This chain links TRBV12-3 or TRBV12-4 with TRBJ2-3; perhaps TRBD2 as D (7 bases). Trimming left V 6 bases short and J 3 bases short, with 13 bases between. The CDR3 is 14 residues long.

This chain joins TRBV5-6 and TRBJ2-7; no clear D. The ends were cut back, 4 bases at V and 2 bases at J, with 13 bases in the middle. The CDR3 length is 14 residues. Germline loops: CDR1 SGHDT, CDR2 YYEEEE. For the CDR3, the DNA is TGTGCCAGCAGCACGGCCCCTCCCACCTACGAGCAGTACGTC. It yields the protein CASSTAPPTYEQYV.

The V call is TRBV14, the J call TRBJ1-4; tentative D call: TRBD1 (5 bases). The germline CDR1 and CDR2 sequences are SGHDN and FVKESK. V lost 0 bases, J lost 11 bases, and 16 bases lay in between. The CDR3 has 15 residues. The CDR3 DNA is TGTGCCAGCAGCCAAGATAGGCGGGGCCCTCGGAAACTGTTTTTT. This encodes CASSQDRRGPRKLFF.

This rearrangement joins TRBV11-2 to TRBJ2-4, with a weak D call TRBD1 (6 bases). Germline lookup yields CDR1 SGHAT and CDR2 FQNNGV. Trimming took 5 bases from V and 0 from J, leaving 14 bases between them. This CDR3 region has 16 residues. The CDR3 is CASSLRGMGAKNIQYF. The DNA of the CDR3 is TGTGCCAGCAGCCTCAGGGGTATGGGAGCCAAAAACATTCAGTACTTC. The whole variable domain, filled in from reference TRBV11-2 and TRBJ2-4, reads EAGVAQSPRYKIIEKRQSVAFWCNPISGHATLYWYQQILGQGPKLLIQFQNNGVVDDSQLPKDRFSAERLKGVDSTLKIQPAKLEDSAVYLCASSLRGMGAKNIQYFGAGTRLSVL.

The chain joins TRBV4-1 to TRBJ2-3; unclear D gene. V lost 1 base, J lost 4 bases, and 12 bases lay in between. Per germline, CDR1 MGHRA and CDR2 YSYEKL. The length of the CDR3 is 15 residues. CDR3 DNA: TGCGCCAGCAGCCAAGCACGGTTGGGGTCAGATACGCAGTATTTT. Protein product: CASSQARLGSDTQYF.

This clonotype came up a few times. This chain joins TRBV7-6 and TRBJ2-2, with TRBD1 as a possible D gene (6 bases). The CDR3 is made up of 15 amino acids. Germline V CDR1 and CDR2: SGHVS, FNYEAQ. Trimming took 5 bases from V and 0 from J, leaving 10 bases between them. The CDR3 nucleotides are TGTGCCAGCAGCCAGAGGGGGACGAACACCGGGGAGCTGTTTTTT. Protein product: CASSQRGTNTGELFF.

This clonotype turned up a few times. The chain has TRBV5-8 and TRBJ1-2; D call uncertain. V lost 3 bases and J 5 bases, leaving 14 bases between the germline ends. The germline V gene has CDR1 SGHTS and CDR2 YDEGEE. The CDR3 is 14 residues long. CDR3 residues: CASSSRLAQYGYTF. CDR3 DNA: TGTGCCAGCAGCTCCAGGTTGGCACAGTATGGCTACACCTTC.

This clonotype was counted at least ten times. This rearrangement joins TRBV18 to TRBJ1-1; D unresolved. There are 15 residues in the CDR3. Trimming removed 2 bases from V and 1 base from J, with 11 bases in between. In germline, CDR1 is KGHSH, CDR2 LQKENI. CDR3 sequence (DNA): TGTGCCAGCTCACCAAGGTCTTCTAGGAACACTGAAGCTTTCTTT. Protein sequence: CASSPRSSRNTEAFF.

This clonotype was counted ten times or more. The chain joins TRBV11-2 to TRBJ2-2, with TRBD2 as a possible D gene (6 bases). Germline V CDR1 and CDR2: SGHAT, FQNNGV. The CDR3 runs to 16 residues. Trimming pared 5 bases from V and 4 bases from J, leaving 17 bases between. The CDR3, as DNA: TGTGCCAGCAGCCAGACGCGTCCGCGGGGCACCGGGGAGCTGTTTTTT. Protein product: CASSQTRPRGTGELFF.

This clonotype was seen at least ten times. The junction shows a germline mismatch at one end, possibly a read error. The gene calls are TRBV18 and TRBJ2-5; no clear D. The CDR3 extends over 14 amino acids. Germline V lookup: CDR1 KGHSH, CDR2 LQKENI. The CDR3 DNA follows: TGTGCCAGCTCCCCACCCGCACGAGAAGAGACCCAGTACTTC. This gives the protein CASSPPAREETQYF.

This clonotype was counted only a few times. The chain joins TRBV20-1 to TRBJ2-7; D is undetermined. The CDR3 extends over 14 amino acids. Germline lookup yields CDR1 DFQATT and CDR2 SNEGSKA (reference sequence). Trimming removed 1 base from V and 2 bases from J, with 12 bases in between. The CDR3: CSARGSELTYEQYV. The CDR3 DNA follows: TGCAGTGCTAGAGGTTCAGAACTTACCTACGAGCAGTACGTC.

The chain combines TRBV7-9 with TRBJ1-1; 8 bases are a match to TRBD1. This CDR3 comprises 15 residues. V was pared by 5 bases and J by 3 bases, with 8 bases of the junction left unmatched. Germline V gene lookup returns CDR1 SEHNR and CDR2 FQNEAQ (reference sequence). The CDR3 region is CASSKITGGDTEAFF. Here the CDR3 DNA reads TGTGCCAGCAGCAAAATAACAGGGGGGGACACTGAAGCTTTCTTT.

This clonotype appeared a few times. The chain has TRBV4-2 and TRBJ2-2, with TRBD1 identical over 10 bases. Trimming cost V 4 bases and J 8 bases; bases outside gene matches: 10. The CDR3 consists of 16 residues. Germline values: CDR1 LGHNA, CDR2 YNFKEQ. In DNA, the CDR3 is TGTGCCAGCAGCCTTTCGGGACAGGGGACGTCGGGGGAGCTGTTTTTT. Its protein is CASSLSGQGTSGELFF.